This passage covers 21 T cell receptor beta chains from one sample sequenced in a study of cytomegalovirus exposure and HLA in healthy donors (dated by TCRdb to about 2017). The library relied on the immunoSEQ multiplex PCR assay. For the multiplex PCR, a mixture combining 60 forward primers for TCR Vbeta segments and 13 reverse primers for TCR Jbeta segments was used. TCRdb took this table from immuneACCESS and kept in-frame rearrangements with V and J called. Such tables lack part of the clones; where checked against another copy, unresolved V genes explain under half of the gap, and the rest is unexplained. The sample records around 300,000 clones, under 80% of which are singletons. Over 2% of the sample is in the top ten clones. Input material: PBMCs. Receptors originate from a female donor in good health and CMV-seronegative.

The J gene is TRBJ2-7, the V gene TRBV28; D is unclear. This CDR3 region has 12 residues. The V end was cut by 2 bases, the J end by 6 bases, with 8 bases between. Looked up from germline, CDR1 is MDHEN and CDR2 is SYDVKM. CDR3 sequence: CASSLVGSEQYF. CDR3 DNA sequence: TGTGCCAGCAGTTTAGTCGGTTCCGAGCAGTACTTC. Using reference TRBV28 and TRBJ2-7 for the parts outside the CDR3, the full variable domain is DVKVTQSSRYLVKRTGEKVFLECVQDMDHENMFWYRQDPGLGLRLIYFSYDVKMKEKGDIPEGYSVSREKKERFSLILESASTNQTSMYLCASSLVGSEQYFGPGTRLTVT.

The J gene is TRBJ2-7, the V gene TRBV5-5; 10 bases line up with TRBD2. The CDR3 extends over 15 amino acids. V trimming: 0 bases; J trimming: 3 bases; junction bases outside the gene matches: 3. From germline, CDR1 is SGHKS and CDR2 YYEKEE (reference sequence). The CDR3 loop is CASSLELAGYYEQYF. DNA of the CDR3: TGTGCCAGCAGCTTGGAACTAGCGGGGTACTACGAGCAGTACTTC.

This chain joins TRBV4-1 and TRBJ1-1; D gene ambiguous. This CDR3 has 14 amino acids. Between the trimmed V and J ends, which lost 4 bases and 0 bases, there was a span of 9 bases. The germline gives CDR1 MGHRA, CDR2 YSYEKL. The CDR3 protein is CASSRGQVNTEAFF. In nucleotides, the CDR3 is TGCGCCAGCAGCCGCGGGCAGGTGAACACTGAAGCTTTCTTT.

This chain's CDR3 is CATGQGAFGYTF. CDR3 bases: TGTGCCACCGGACAGGGGGCGTTTGGCTACACCTTC. The genes are TRBV6-5 and TRBJ1-2, with 11 bases matching TRBD1. V gave up 10 bases and J gave up 7 bases; unmatched junction bases: 5. The CDR3 is made up of 12 amino acids. Germline values: CDR1 MNHEY, CDR2 SVGAGI.

CDR3 sequence (DNA): TGTGCCAGCAGTTACTCGCGGTACGAAAAACTGTTTTTT. Protein sequence: CASSYSRYEKLFF. The chain is built from TRBV6-6 and TRBJ1-4, with D hard to call. Germline assignment: CDR1 MNHNY and CDR2 SVGAGI (reference sequence). V lost 0 bases and J lost 8, with 7 bases in between. The CDR3 runs to 13 residues.

This clone was seen more than once but under ten times. The genes are TRBV6-5 and TRBJ2-1; 8 bases fit TRBD1. The V segment lost 6 bases and the J segment 5 bases; nucleotides outside the gene matches: 3. CDR3 size: 13 residues. The germline V gene has CDR1 MNHEY and CDR2 SVGAGI. CDR3 residues: CASRRQGHNEQFF. CDR3 DNA sequence: TGTGCCAGCAGACGACAGGGGCACAATGAGCAGTTCTTC.

The chain combines TRBV6-1 with TRBJ2-7; 8 bases fit TRBD2. The V and J ends lost 0 bases and 2 bases, in that order; junction bases with no gene match: 9. The CDR3 length is 17 residues. Germline CDR1 and CDR2: MNHNS and SASEGT. The CDR3 DNA sequence: TGTGCCAGCAGTGAAGCCGGACTAGCTAGCTCTACCTACGAGCAGTACTTC. Translated, it gives CASSEAGLASSTYEQYF.

The chain couples TRBV7-2 to TRBJ2-5, with 7 bases aligning to TRBD1. Matching the DNA end better, TRBJ2-7 makes the J call doubtful. This CDR3 comprises 15 residues. The germline V gene encodes CDR1 SGHTA and CDR2 FQGNSA. The CDR3 bases are TGTGCCAGCAGCTTTCGGACAGGTCCCATCTACGAGCAGTACTTC. Amino acid sequence: CASSFRTGPIYEQYF.

The chain employs TRBV28 and TRBJ2-7; 7 bases map to TRBD1. V dropped 5 bases and J dropped 4; count of bases not matched to a gene: 11. CDR3 length: 15 amino acids. In germline, CDR1 is MDHEN, CDR2 SYDVKM. Here the CDR3 DNA reads TGTGCCAGCAGTCCCTCGTCCCGGGACAGTTACGAGCAGTACTTC. Protein sequence: CASSPSSRDSYEQYF.

This clone came up a few times. This chain uses TRBV27 with TRBJ2-7, with a weak D call TRBD1 (5 bases). The CDR3 is 14 amino acids. The V gene's germline CDR1 is MNHEY and CDR2 SMNVEV (reference sequence). V was trimmed by 5 bases and J by 0 bases, leaving 11 bases between them. The CDR3 loop is CASSATGGSYEQYF. The CDR3 DNA sequence: TGTGCCAGCAGTGCCACAGGTGGCTCCTACGAGCAGTACTTC.

The rearrangement links TRBV18 to TRBJ1-4; D call uncertain. Trimming left V 4 bases short and J 0 bases short, with 9 bases between. Germline CDR1 and CDR2: KGHSH and LQKENI. The CDR3 runs to 15 residues. The CDR3 reads CASSQTQSTNEKLFF. The DNA for the CDR3 is TGTGCCAGCTCACAAACGCAGTCAACTAATGAAAAACTGTTTTTT.

The chain is built from TRBV6-5 and TRBJ1-2; a weak D match, TRBD1 (5 bases). From germline, CDR1 is MNHEY and CDR2 SVGAGI. Trimming removed 10 bases from V and 7 bases from J, with 22 bases in between. This CDR3 is 14 amino acids long. In nucleotides, the CDR3 is TGTGCCATCGAGCACCTTCCTGGGGCCCCTGGCTACACCTTC. Residues: CAIEHLPGAPGYTF.

The V and J genes are TRBV15 and TRBJ1-4; D perhaps matches TRBD1 (5 bases). V lost 8 bases, J lost 8 bases, and 12 bases lay in between. The CDR3 has 12 residues. CDR1 and CDR2 (germline): LNHNV, YYDKDF (reference sequence). CDR3 bases: TGTGCCACCGGACGGCGGGGGGAAAAACTGTTTTTT. It is translated as CATGRRGEKLFF.

The chain is built from TRBV7-9 and TRBJ2-7, with 10 bases that match TRBD2. Trimming cost V 3 bases and J 6 bases; bases outside gene matches: 5. This CDR3 has 14 amino acids. Looked up from germline, CDR1 is SEHNR and CDR2 is FQNEAQ (reference sequence). The CDR3 coding sequence is TGTGCCAGCAGCTTTCTAGCGGGAGTCTCCGAGCAGTACTTC. This sequence encodes CASSFLAGVSEQYF.

The chain carries TRBV7-2 and TRBJ2-7; D perhaps matches TRBD2 (5 bases). Per germline, CDR1 SGHTA and CDR2 FQGNSA. This CDR3 is built from 13 residues. The V end lost 3 bases, the J end lost 7 bases, and 13 bases lay between the germline ends. CDR3 in amino acids: CASSFGGPGEQYF. For the CDR3, the DNA is TGTGCCAGCAGCTTTGGTGGCCCGGGGGAGCAGTACTTC. Full variable domain (outside the CDR3, taken from reference TRBV7-2 and TRBJ2-7): GAGVSQSPSNKVTEKGKDVELRCDPISGHTALYWYRQSLGQGLEFLIYFQGNSAPDKSGLPSDRFSAERTGGSVSTLTIQRTQQEDSAVYLCASSFGGPGEQYFGPGTRLTVT.

V usage is TRBV5-6 and J usage is TRBJ1-5, with 9 bases identical to TRBD1. Trimming took 1 base from V and 1 from J; bases not matched to a gene: 3. Germline CDR1 reads SGHDT; CDR2 reads YYEEEE. This CDR3 comprises 16 residues. The CDR3 region has the DNA TGTGCCAGCAGCTTGCAGGGACAGGGAAGCAATCAGCCCCAGCATTTT. This gives the protein CASSLQGQGSNQPQHF.

In the case of this clone: This specimen includes other DNA sequences encoding the same CDR3. The chain employs TRBV28 and TRBJ1-5; D is perhaps TRBD1 (6 bases). V was trimmed by 3 bases and J by 4 bases, leaving 10 bases between them. The CDR3 is made up of 14 amino acids. CDR1 is MDHEN and CDR2 is SYDVKM in the germline V gene. CDR3 residues: CASSLGQLNQPQHF. Written as DNA, the CDR3 is TGTGCCAGCAGTTTGGGACAACTTAATCAGCCCCAGCATTTT.

CDR3 sequence reads: CASSRFVEETQYF. For the CDR3, the DNA is TGTGCCAGCAGTCGTTTTGTTGAGGAGACCCAGTACTTC. V gene TRBV6-5 combines with J gene TRBJ2-5; D not resolved. Trimming shortened V by 5 bases and J by 5 bases, and 12 bases separated the two germline ends. Germline V CDR1 and CDR2: MNHEY, SVGAGI. The CDR3 sequence is 13 residues long.

This sequence joins TRBV4-1 and TRBJ2-3, with TRBD2 matching 8 bases. The junction had 10 bases not matched to a gene; V was cut back by 3 bases and J by 2 bases. Germline-derived CDR1 and CDR2 are MGHRA and YSYEKL. CDR3 length: 17 residues. CDR3 region: CASSQPSLAELTDTQYF. CDR3 sequence (DNA): TGCGCCAGCAGCCAGCCCTCACTAGCGGAGCTCACAGATACGCAGTATTTT.

V and J are TRBV13 and TRBJ2-7; TRBD1 agrees at 10 bases. The V gene end was trimmed by 5 bases and the J gene end by 5 bases; junction bases not matched to a gene: 9. There are 15 residues in the CDR3. The germline gives CDR1 PRHDT, CDR2 FYEKMQ (reference sequence). This chain's CDR3 is CASSLVGGTGDEQYF. The CDR3 DNA reads as TGTGCCAGCAGCCTAGTAGGCGGGACAGGGGACGAGCAGTACTTC.

The chain employs TRBV4-1 and TRBJ2-1; maybe TRBD1 (6 bases). The CDR3 is made up of 13 amino acids. Trimming shortened V by 3 bases and J by 6 bases, and 9 bases separated the two germline ends. The germline V gene encodes CDR1 MGHRA and CDR2 YSYEKL. As DNA, the CDR3 is TGCGCCAGCAGCCATGACAGGCGCAATGAGCAGTTCTTC. Its translation is CASSHDRRNEQFF.